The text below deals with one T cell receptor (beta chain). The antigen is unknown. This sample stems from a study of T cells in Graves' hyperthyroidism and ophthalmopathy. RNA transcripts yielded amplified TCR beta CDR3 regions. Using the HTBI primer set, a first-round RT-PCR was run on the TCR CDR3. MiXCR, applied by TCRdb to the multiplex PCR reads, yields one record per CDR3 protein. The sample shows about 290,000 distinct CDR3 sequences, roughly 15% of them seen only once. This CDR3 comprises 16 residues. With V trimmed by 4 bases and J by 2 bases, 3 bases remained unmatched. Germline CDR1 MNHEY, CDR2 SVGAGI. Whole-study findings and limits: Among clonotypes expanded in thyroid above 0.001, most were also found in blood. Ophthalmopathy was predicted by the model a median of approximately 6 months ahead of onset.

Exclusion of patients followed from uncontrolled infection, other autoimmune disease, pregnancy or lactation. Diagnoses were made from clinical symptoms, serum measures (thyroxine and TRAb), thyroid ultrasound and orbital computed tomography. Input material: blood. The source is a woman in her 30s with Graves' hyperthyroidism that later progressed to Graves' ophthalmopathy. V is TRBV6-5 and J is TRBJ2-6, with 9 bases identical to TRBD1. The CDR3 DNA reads TGTGCCAGCAGTTTACAGGGGGCCCCTGGGGCCAACGTCCTGACTTTC. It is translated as CASSLQGAPGANVLTF.